This T cell receptor beta chain was recorded in a study of CD4+ T cells in melanoma. Study-wide points: CD8+ T cell, macrophage and B cell function reportedly correlated with neoantigen-specific CD4+ T cells. Neoantigen-specific CD4+ T cells in melanoma reportedly had diverse differentiation states.

As concerns this clone: The antigen remains undetermined. A read error is possible here, since a much larger clone lies one base away.

The repertoire was sequenced with immunoSEQ multiplex PCR; TCRdb's copy has only in-frame clones and lacks some. The sample consists of tens of thousands of clones, approximately 74% of them appearing once. Germline V lookup: CDR1 SNHLY, CDR2 FYNNEI. V gave up 1 base and J gave up 3 bases, with 1 base separating them. The CDR3 spans 11 residues. The sample taken for sequencing was tumor tissue. This TCR was recovered from a human donor with melanoma. V gene TRBV2 combines with J gene TRBJ2-7; D gene unclear. The CDR3 DNA sequence: TGTGCCAGCAGTGAAGGCTACGAGCAGTACTTC. Its translation is CASSEGYEQYF.